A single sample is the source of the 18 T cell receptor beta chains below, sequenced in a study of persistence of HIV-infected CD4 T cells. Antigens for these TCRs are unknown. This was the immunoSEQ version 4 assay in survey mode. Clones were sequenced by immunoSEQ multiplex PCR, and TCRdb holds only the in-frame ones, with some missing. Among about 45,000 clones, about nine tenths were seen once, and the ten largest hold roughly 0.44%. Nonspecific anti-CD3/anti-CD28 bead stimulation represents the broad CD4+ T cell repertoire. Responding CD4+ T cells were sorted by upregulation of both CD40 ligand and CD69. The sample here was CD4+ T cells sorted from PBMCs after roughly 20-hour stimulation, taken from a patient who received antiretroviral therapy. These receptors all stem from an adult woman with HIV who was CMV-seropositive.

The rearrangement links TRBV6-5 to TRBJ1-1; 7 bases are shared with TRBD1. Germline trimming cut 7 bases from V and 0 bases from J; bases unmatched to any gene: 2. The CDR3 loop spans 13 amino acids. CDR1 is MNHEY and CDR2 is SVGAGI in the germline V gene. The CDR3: CASNGQVNTEAFF. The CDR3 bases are TGTGCCAGCAACGGACAGGTGAACACTGAAGCTTTCTTT.

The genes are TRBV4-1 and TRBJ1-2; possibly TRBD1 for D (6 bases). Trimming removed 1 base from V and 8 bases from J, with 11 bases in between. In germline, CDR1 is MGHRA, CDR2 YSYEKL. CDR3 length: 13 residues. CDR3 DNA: TGCGCCAGCAGCCAAGTAGAGGGGGTCGGCTACACCTTC. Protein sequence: CASSQVEGVGYTF.

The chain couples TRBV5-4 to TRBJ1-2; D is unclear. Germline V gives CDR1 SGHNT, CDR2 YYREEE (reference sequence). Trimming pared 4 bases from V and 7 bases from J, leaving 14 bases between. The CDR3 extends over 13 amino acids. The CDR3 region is CASSPQKVGGYTF. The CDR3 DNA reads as TGTGCCAGCAGCCCGCAAAAGGTCGGTGGCTACACCTTC.

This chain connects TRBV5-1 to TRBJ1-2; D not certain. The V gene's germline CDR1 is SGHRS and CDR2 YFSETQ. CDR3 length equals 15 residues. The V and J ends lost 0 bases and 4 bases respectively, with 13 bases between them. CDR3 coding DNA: TGCGCCAGCAGCTTGGCCACTTCTGGGGTCTATGGCTACACCTTC. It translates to CASSLATSGVYGYTF.

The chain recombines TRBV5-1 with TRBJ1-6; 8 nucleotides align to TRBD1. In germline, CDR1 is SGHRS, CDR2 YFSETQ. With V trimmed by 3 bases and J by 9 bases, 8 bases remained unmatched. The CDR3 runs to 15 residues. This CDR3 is CASSYGQGDRSPLHF. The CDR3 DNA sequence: TGCGCCAGCAGCTATGGACAGGGAGATCGTTCACCCCTCCACTTT.

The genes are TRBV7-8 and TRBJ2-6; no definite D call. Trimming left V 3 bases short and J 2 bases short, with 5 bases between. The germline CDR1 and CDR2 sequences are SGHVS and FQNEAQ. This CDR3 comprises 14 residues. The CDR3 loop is CASSFGPGANVLTF. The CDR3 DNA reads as TGTGCCAGCAGCTTCGGGCCTGGGGCCAACGTCCTGACTTTC.

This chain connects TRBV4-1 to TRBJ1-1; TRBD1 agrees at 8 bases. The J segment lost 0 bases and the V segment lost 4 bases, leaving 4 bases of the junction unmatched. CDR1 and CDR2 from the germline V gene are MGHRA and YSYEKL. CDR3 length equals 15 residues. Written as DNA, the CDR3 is TGCGCCAGCAGCCGGACAGGGTTCTTGAACACTGAAGCTTTCTTT. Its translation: CASSRTGFLNTEAFF.

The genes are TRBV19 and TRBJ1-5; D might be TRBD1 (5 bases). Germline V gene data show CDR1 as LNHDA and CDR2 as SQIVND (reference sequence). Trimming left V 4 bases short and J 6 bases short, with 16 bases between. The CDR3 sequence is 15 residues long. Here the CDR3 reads CASSTLTGIGQPQHF. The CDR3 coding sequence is TGTGCCAGTAGTACCCTCACAGGTATCGGTCAGCCCCAGCATTTT.

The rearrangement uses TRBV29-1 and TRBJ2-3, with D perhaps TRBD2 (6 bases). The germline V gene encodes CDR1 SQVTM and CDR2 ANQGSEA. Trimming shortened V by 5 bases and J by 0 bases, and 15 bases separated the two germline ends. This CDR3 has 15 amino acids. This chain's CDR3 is CSVLDGGLSTDTQYF. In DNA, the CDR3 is TGCAGCGTTCTGGACGGGGGTCTAAGCACAGATACGCAGTATTTT.

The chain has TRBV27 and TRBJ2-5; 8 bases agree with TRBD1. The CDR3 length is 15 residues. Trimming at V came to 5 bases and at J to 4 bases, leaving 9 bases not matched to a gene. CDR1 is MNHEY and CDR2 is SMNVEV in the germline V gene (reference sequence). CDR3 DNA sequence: TGTGCCAGCAGTCGCCGACAGGGGACTGGAGAGACCCAGTACTTC. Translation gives CASSRRQGTGETQYF.

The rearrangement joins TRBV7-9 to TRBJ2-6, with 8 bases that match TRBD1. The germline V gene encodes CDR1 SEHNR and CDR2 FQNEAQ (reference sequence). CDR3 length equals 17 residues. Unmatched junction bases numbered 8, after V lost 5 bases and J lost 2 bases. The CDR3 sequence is CASSRFQGAAGANVLTF. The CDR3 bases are TGTGCCAGCAGCCGATTTCAGGGGGCGGCTGGGGCCAACGTCCTGACTTTC.

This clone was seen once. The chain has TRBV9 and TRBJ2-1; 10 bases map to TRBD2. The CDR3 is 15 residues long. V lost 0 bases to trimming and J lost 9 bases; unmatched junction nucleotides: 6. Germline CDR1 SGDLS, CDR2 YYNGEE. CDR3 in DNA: TGTGCCAGCAGCGTAGGGCTAGCGGGGGTTGGTGAGCAGTTCTTC. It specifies CASSVGLAGVGEQFF. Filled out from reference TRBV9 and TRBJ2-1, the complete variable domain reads DSGVTQTPKHLITATGQRVTLRCSPRSGDLSVYWYQQSLDQGLQFLIQYYNGEERAKGNILERFSAQQFPDLHSELNLSSLELGDSALYFCASSVGLAGVGEQFFGPGTRLTVL.

The CDR3 nucleotides read TGTGCCATCAGTGAGTCGAACAGGGGTTATGGCTACACCTTC. Amino acids: CAISESNRGYGYTF. J is TRBJ1-2 and V is TRBV10-3, with TRBD1 matching over 7 bases. The germline V gene encodes CDR1 ENHRY and CDR2 SYGVKD. The CDR3 is made up of 14 amino acids. The J segment lost 5 bases and the V segment lost 0 bases, leaving 3 bases of the junction unmatched.

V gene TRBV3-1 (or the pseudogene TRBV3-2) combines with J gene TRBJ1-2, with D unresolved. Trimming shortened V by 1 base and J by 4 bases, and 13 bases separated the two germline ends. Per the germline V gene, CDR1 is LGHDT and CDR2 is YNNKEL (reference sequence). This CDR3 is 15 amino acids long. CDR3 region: CASSQGPLEGYGYTF. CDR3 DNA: TGTGCCAGCAGCCAAGGCCCTCTGGAAGGCTATGGCTACACCTTC.

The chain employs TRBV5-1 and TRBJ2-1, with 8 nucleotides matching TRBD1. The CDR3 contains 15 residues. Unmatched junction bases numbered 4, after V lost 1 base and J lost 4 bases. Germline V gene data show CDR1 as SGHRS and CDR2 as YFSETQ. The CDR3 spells CASSLIGQGYNEQFF. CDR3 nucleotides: TGCGCCAGCAGCTTGATCGGACAGGGATACAATGAGCAGTTCTTC.

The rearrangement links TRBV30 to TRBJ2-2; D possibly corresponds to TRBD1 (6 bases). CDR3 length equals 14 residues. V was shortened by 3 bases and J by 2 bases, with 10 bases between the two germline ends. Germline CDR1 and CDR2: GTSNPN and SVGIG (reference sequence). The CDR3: CAWSGTRNTGELFF. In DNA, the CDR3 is TGTGCCTGGAGCGGGACACGCAACACCGGGGAGCTGTTTTTT.

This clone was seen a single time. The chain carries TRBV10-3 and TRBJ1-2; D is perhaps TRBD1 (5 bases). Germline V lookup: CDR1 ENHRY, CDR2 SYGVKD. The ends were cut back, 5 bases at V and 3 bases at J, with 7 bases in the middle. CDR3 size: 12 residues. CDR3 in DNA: TGTGCCATCAGTAGGGGTGACTATGGCTACACCTTC. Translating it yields CAISRGDYGYTF.

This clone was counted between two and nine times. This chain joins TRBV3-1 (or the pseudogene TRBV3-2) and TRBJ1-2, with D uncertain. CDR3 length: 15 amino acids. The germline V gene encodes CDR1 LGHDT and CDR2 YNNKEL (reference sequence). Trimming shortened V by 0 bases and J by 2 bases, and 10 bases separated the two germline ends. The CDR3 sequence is CASSQDWAGNYGYTF. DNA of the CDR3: TGTGCCAGCAGCCAAGATTGGGCGGGGAACTATGGCTACACCTTC.